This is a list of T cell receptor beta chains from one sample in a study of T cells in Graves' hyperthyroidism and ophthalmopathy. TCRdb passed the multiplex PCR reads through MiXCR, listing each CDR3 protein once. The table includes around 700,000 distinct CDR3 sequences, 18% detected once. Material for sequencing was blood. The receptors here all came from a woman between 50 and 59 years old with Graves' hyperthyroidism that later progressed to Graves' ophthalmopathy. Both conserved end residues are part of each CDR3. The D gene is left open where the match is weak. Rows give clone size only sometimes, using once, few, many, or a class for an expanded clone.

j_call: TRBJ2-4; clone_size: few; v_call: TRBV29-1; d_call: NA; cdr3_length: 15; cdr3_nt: TGCAGCGTTGCAAAGGTCCAGTCAGCCAAAAACATTCAGTACTTC; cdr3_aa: CSVAKVQSAKNIQYF
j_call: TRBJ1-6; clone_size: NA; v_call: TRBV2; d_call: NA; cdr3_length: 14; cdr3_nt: TGTGCCAGCAATGGACAAACCTATAATTCACCCCTCCACTTT; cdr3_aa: CASNGQTYNSPLHF
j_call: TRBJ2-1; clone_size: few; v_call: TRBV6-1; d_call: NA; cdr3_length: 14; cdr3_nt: TGTGCCAGCAGCGATCCGGGCGTTTACAATGAGCAGTTCTTC; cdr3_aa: CASSDPGVYNEQFF
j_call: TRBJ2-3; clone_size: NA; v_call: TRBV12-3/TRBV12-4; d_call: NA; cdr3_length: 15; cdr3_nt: TGTGCCAGCAGTTTGGCGCAGGTAATAGGAGATACGCAGTATTTT; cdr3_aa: CASSLAQVIGDTQYF
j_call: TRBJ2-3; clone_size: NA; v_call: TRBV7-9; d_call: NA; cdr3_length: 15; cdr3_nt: TGTGCCAGCAGCCCACCGGGGGGCTGGACAGATACGCAGTATTTT; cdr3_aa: CASSPPGGWTDTQYF
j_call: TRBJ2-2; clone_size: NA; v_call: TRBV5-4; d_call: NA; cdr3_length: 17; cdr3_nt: TGTGCCAGCAGCTTGGGAGCTACAGGCCTTAACACCGGGGAGCTGTTTTTT; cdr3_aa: CASSLGATGLNTGELFF
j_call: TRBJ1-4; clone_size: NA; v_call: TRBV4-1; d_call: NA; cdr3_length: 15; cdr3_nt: TGCGCCAGCAGCCAACCTAAGGCGACTAATGAAAAACTGTTTTTT; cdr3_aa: CASSQPKATNEKLFF
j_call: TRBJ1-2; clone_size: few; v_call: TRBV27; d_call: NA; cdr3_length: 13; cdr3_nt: TGTGCCAGCAGGCTGGGGCCGTCAGTTGGCTACACCTTC; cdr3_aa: CASRLGPSVGYTF
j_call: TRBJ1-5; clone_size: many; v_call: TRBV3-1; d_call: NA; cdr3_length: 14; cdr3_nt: TGTGCCAGCAGCCCTAAGGACCTCAATCAGCCCCAGCATTTT; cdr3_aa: CASSPKDLNQPQHF
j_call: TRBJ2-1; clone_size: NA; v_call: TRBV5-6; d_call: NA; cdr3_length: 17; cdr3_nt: TGTGCCAGCAGCTTGAAGCGTGGACTAGGGGGATTCAATGAGCAGTTCTTC; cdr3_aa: CASSLKRGLGGFNEQFF
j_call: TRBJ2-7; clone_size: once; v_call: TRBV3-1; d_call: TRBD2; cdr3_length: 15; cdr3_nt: TGTGCCAGCAGCCAAGAGGCGGGAGGGCGCGACGAGCAGTACTTC; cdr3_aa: CASSQEAGGRDEQYF
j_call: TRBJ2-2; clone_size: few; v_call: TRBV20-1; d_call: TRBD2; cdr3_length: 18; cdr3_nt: TGCAGTGCTAGAGGGGTAGCGGGGGGCTCCGCGAACACCGGGGAGCTGTTTTTT; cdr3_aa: CSARGVAGGSANTGELFF
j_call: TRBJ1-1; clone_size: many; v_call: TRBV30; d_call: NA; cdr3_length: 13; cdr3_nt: TGTGCCTGGAGTGGAGGGGACCCTGCTGAAGCTTTCTTT; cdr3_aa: CAWSGGDPAEAFF
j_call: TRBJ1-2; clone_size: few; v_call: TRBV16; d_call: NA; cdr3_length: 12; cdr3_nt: TGTGCCAGCAGCCAGTCCGGGGGTGGCTACACCTTC; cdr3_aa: CASSQSGGGYTF
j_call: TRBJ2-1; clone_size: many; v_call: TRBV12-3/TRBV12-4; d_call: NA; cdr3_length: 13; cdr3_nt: TGTGCCAGCAGGACAAGCGAGGGCAATGAGCAGTTCTTC; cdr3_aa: CASRTSEGNEQFF
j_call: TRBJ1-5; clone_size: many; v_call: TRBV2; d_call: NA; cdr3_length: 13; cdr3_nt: TGTGCCAGTCGGACAGACCTCAGGGGGCCCCAGCATTTT; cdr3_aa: CASRTDLRGPQHF
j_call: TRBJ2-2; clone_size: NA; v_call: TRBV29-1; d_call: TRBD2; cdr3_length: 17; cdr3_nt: TGCAGCGTTGTGGACGCTAGCGGGGGGGCAGACACCGGGGAGCTGTTTTTT; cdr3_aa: CSVVDASGGADTGELFF
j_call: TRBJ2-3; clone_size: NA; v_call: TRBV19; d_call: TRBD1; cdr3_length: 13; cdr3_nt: TGTGCCAGTAGTAACAGGGGGGCAGATACGCAGTATTTT; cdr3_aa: CASSNRGADTQYF
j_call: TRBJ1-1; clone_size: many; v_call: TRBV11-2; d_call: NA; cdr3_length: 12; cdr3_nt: TGTGCCAGCAGCGCGAGGGACACTGAAGCTTTCTTT; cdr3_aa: CASSARDTEAFF
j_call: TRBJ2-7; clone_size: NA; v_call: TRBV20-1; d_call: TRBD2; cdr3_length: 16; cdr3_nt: TGCAGTGCTAGAGACATAGCGGGGGGGCTTTTCTACGAGCAGTACTTC; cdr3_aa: CSARDIAGGLFYEQYF
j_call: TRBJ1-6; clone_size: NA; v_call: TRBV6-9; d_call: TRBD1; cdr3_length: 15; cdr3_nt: TGTGCCAGCAGTTCCGGGACAGGAGGTAATCCACCCCTCCACTTT; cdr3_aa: CASSSGTGGNPPLHF
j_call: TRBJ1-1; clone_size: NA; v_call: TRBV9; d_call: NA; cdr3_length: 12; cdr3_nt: TGTGCCAGCAGCCCCGAAGGCTTGGGAGCTTTCTTT; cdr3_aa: CASSPEGLGAFF
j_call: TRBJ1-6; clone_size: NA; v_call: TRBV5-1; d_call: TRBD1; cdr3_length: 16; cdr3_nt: TGCGCCAGCAGCTTGGGCGCGGGACAGGGGGCTTCACCCCTCCACTTT; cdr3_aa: CASSLGAGQGASPLHF
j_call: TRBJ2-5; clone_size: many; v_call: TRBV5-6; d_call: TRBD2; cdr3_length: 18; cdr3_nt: TGTGCCAGCAGCTTGTCCCTAGCGGGGGGGTCTCGCCTGGAGACCCAGTACTTC; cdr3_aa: CASSLSLAGGSRLETQYF
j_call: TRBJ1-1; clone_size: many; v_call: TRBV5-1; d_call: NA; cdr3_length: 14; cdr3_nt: TGCGCCAGCAGCGCGCAGGGTTTGGCCACTGAAGCTTTCTTT; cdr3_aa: CASSAQGLATEAFF
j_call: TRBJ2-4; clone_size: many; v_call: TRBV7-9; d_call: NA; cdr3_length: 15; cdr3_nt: TGTGCCAGCAGCTCGTCCCGGGACGGGAAAAACATTCAGTACTTC; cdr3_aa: CASSSSRDGKNIQYF
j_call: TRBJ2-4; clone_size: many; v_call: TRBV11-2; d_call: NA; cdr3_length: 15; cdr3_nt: TGTGCCAGCAGAGTTGGGTTTGGGGCGGTGAACATTCAGTACTTC; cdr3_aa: CASRVGFGAVNIQYF
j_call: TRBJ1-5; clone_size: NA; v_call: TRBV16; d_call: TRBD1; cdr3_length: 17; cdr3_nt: TGTGCCAGCAGCCAATCCGGACAGGGGGCACGCAATCAGCCCCAGCATTTT; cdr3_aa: CASSQSGQGARNQPQHF
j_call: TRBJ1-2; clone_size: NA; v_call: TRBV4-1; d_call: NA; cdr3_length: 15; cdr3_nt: TGCGCCAGCAGCCAAGATCGGGGGCTTCGGGATGGCTACACCTTC; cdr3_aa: CASSQDRGLRDGYTF
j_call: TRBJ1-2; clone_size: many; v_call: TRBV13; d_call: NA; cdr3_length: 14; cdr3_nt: TGTGCCAGCAGCGCAAAGGGAACCGTCTATGGCTACACCTTC; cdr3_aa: CASSAKGTVYGYTF
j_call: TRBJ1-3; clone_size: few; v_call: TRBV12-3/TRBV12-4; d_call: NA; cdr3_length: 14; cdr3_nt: TGTGCCAGCATAGTGGACCACTCTGGAAACACCATATATTTT; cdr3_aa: CASIVDHSGNTIYF
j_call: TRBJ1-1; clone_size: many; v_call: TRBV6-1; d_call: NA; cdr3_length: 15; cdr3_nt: TGTGCCAGCAGAGACCGCCGGGCGGGTTTTGGCGAAGCTTTCTTT; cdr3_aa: CASRDRRAGFGEAFF
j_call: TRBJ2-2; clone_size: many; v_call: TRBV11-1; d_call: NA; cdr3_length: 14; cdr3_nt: TGTGCCAGCAGCTTACAGGACAATATCGGGGAGCTGTTTTTT; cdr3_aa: CASSLQDNIGELFF
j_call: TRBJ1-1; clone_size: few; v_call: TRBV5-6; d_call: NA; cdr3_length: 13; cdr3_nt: TGTGCCAGCAGCTCCAGTGACGTAATAGAAGCTTTCTTT; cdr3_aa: CASSSSDVIEAFF
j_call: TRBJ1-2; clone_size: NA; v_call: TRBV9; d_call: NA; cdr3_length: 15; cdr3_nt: TGTGCCAGCAGCCCAACCCCCAGGGAACCGTATGGCTACACCTTC; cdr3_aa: CASSPTPREPYGYTF
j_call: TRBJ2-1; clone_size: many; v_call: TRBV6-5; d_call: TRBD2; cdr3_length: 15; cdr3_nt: TGTGCCAGCAGTTTCGTAGCGGGGGGAAACAATGAGCAGTTCTTC; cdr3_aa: CASSFVAGGNNEQFF
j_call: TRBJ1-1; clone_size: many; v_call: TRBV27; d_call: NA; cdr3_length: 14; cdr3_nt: TGTGCCAGCAGGTATCAGTGGGGCAACACTGAAGCTTTCTTT; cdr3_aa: CASRYQWGNTEAFF
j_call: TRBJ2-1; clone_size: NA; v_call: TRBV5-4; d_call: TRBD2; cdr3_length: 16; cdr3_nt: TGTGCCAGCAGCTTGAAGGAGCGTGGGACTAGCGGGGTTGGGTTCTTC; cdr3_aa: CASSLKERGTSGVGFF
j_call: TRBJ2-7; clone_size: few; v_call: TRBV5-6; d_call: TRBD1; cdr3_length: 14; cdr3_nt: TGTGCCAGCACCGTGACAGGGGGCTCCTACGAGCAGTACTTC; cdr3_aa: CASTVTGGSYEQYF
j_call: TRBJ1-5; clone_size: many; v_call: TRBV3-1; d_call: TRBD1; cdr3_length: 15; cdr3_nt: TGTGCCAGCAGCCAAGGGACAGGGGGTGGTCAGCCCCAGCATTTT; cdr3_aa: CASSQGTGGGQPQHF
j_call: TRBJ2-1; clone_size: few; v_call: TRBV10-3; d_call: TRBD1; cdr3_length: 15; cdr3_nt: TGTGCCATCAGTGATCTACAGGGGGCTGGGAATGAGCAGTTCTTC; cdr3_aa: CAISDLQGAGNEQFF
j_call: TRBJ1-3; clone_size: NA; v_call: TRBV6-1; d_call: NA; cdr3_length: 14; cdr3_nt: TGTGCCAGCAGCCCCGGGGGTACGAGAAACACCATATATTTT; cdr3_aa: CASSPGGTRNTIYF
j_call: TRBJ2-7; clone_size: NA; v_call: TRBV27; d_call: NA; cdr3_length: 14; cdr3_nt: TGTGCCAGCAGTTTGTGGGGACCAAGAAACGAGCAGTACTTC; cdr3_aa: CASSLWGPRNEQYF
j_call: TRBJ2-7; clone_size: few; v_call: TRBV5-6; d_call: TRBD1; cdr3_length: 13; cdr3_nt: TGTGCCAGCAGCGCGGGACAGGGACGGGAGCAGTACTTC; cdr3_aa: CASSAGQGREQYF
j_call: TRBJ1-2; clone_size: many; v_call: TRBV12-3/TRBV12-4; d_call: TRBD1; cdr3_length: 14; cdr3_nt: TGTGCCAGCAGTTTGGCGGACAGGGCGGCTGGCTACACCTTC; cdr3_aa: CASSLADRAAGYTF